This note documents a single T cell receptor (beta chain) sequence. No antigen is known for it. This sample stems from a study of identifying expanded T cells in peripheral blood. Study-wide results and caveats: Variance in clone template counts between two-week samples significantly increased with total template count across all healthy donors. Technical replicates showed roughly 1.2 changed clones; approximately 2 weeks roughly 18; four weeks 19.

Per germline, CDR1 SGHDT and CDR2 YYEEEE. V lost 5 bases to trimming and J lost 0 bases, with 13 bases between them. This CDR3 contains 15 residues. Using immunoSEQ multiplex PCR, the repertoire was profiled, and TCRdb retains in-frame clones only, with some absent. The data hold roughly 81,000 clones, with around 83% observed a single time. The material sequenced was blood. This TCR derives from a person aged 18 to 70 in good health. The chain carries TRBV5-6 and TRBJ2-3; no firm D call. Written as DNA, the CDR3 is TGTGCCAGCAGTCAAACCGGGCGTAGCACAGATACGCAGTATTTT. Translation: CASSQTGRSTDTQYF.